The T cell receptor (beta chain) described here comes from a study of a mutant IDH1 vaccine in newly diagnosed glioma. Background on the study: With temozolomide cycles, or 4-6 weeks after radiotherapy alone, vaccination was started. Averaging around 42 years of age, treated patients were about 62% male and about 38% female. V12 corresponded to week 35 and V13 to week 47.

The study, taken as a whole, reports: There seemed to be no relation between pseudoprogression and changes in top peripheral T cell clonotypes.

Clones were read by immunoSEQ multiplex PCR, and TCRdb kept only the in-frame ones, dropping some. The sample lists tens of thousands of clones; 74% were seen once. Of note for this clone: As yet, its antigen is unknown.

Sample time point: week 35, safety follow-up. In the vaccine, a single dose held 300 ug of the mutant IDH1 20-mer peptide, along with topical imiquimod. This CDR3 has 17 residues. Germline V lookup: CDR1 SGHRS, CDR2 YFSETQ. Trimming at V came to 4 bases and at J to 4 bases, leaving 7 bases not matched to a gene. This TCR came from a man in his fifties with glioma. This specimen was PBMCs, taken from a glioma patient whose treatment included an IDH1 peptide vaccine. The rearrangement links TRBV5-1 to TRBJ2-5; 16 nucleotides agree with TRBD2. The CDR3 nucleotides read TGCGCCAGCAGCACCGGGACTAGCGGGGGGGAATTAGAGACCCAGTACTTC. Protein: CASSTGTSGGELETQYF.